This T cell receptor beta chain emerged from a study of beta chain features in type 1 diabetes. Whole-study results and caveats: There were fewer insertions and more deletions at the VDJ junctions of type 1 diabetes patients. When Type 1 diabetes patients were examined, their TCRB CDR3s proved moderately but significantly shorter in all four CD4+ subsets.

Reverse transcription of all isolated RNA meant that expressed TCRB transcripts were sequenced. Generated by immunoSEQ multiplex PCR, the TCRdb table keeps only in-frame clones and is missing some. The table lists about 700,000 clones, around an eighth of them singletons, with 0.022% in the top ten. The CDR3 length is 13 residues. With 1 base removed from V and 3 bases from J, the gap between germline ends came to 6 bases. Germline CDR1 and CDR2: MNHNS and SASEGT. Concerning this clone itself: The antigen is unknown.

Specimen: naive CD4+ T cells from blood. This receptor was obtained from a man between 18 and 35 years old with type 1 diabetes. V and J are TRBV6-1 and TRBJ1-1; D ambiguous. The CDR3 nucleotides are TGTGCCAGCAGTGAAGGGGCTGACACTGAAGCTTTCTTT. As protein: CASSEGADTEAFF.